Sequencing of this TCR beta chain was carried out in a study of blood T cells in healthy people across ages. A sample-barcoded 5' primer and a J-beta primer mix were used in a second PCR of roughly 6 to 12 cycles. Each cDNA molecule, via a template-switch adaptor with 12 random nucleotides, was tagged. TCRdb called the 5' RACE reads again in MiXCR, with one record for every CDR3 protein. Here the sample spans 650,000 to 1,000,000 distinct CDR3 sequences, about 46% being singletons. The CDR3 is 17 residues long. After removal of 3 bases from V and 3 bases from J, the junction contained 11 bases not matched to a gene. Looked up from germline, CDR1 is SGDLS and CDR2 is YYNGEE.

Sequencing input: blood. The chain uses TRBV9 and TRBJ2-1, with 8 bases fitting TRBD2. This sequence was found in a man older than 75 in good health. CDR3: CASSDSRLSGSYNEQFF. CDR3 nucleotides: TGTGCCAGCAGCGACTCCCGATTAAGCGGGAGCTACAATGAGCAGTTCTTC.